Included here is one TCR beta chain sequence, with context. The antigen remains unidentified. The sample comes from a study of vaccination and CD4 T cells after COVID-19. Study as a whole: Samples from a few convalescent patients were taken at day 14 and days 161 to 241 post-vaccination.

Study findings and constraints: Vaccine-specific clones in convalescent patients were spike mono-reactive in 304 of 307 cases.

The germline V gene encodes CDR1 DFQATT and CDR2 SNEGSKA (reference sequence). The CDR3 consists of 15 residues. V dropped 1 base and J dropped 2 bases, with 15 bases sitting between them. The Oncomine TCR Beta short-read assay was what sequenced the DNA obtained from cultured CD4+ T cells. TCRdb processed the PCR reads anew with MiXCR; each CDR3 protein has one entry. Among 20,000 or so distinct CDR3 sequences listed, around 40% were seen once. Indicated time point: late sampling 161 to 241 days after vaccination in a few convalescent patients. Sample treatment: approximately 9-day PBMC culture with coronavirus spike peptide pools or control peptides (ViraFEST assay).

The chain links TRBV20-1 to TRBJ2-7, with no clear D. Material: CD4+ T cells from blood, cultured in vitro, obtained about 7 months after SARS-CoV-2 vaccination. This receptor was identified in a human donor who had recovered from COVID-19. The CDR3 coding sequence is TGCAGTGCTAGAGGACCCCCGACCTCGACCTACGAGCAGTACTTC. Residues: CSARGPPTSTYEQYF.